One and the same sample provided the 13 T cell receptor beta chains below, sequenced in a study of T cells expressing NK-cell markers (dated by TCRdb to 2018 to 2020). Receptors were amplified or captured by 5' RACE. TCRdb records Illumina HiSeq 2000 as the sequencer. Reads reprocessed by TCRdb are summarized as one entry per CDR3 protein sequence, and DNA is absent. The sample table holds about 460,000 distinct CDR3 sequences. The leading ten clones occupy 1.4% of the sample. The sample consisted of blood T cells: a sorted CD56 or NKG2C T cell subset, CD4+ or CD8+ T cells, or bulk PBMC T cells (not recorded which). The receptor set was obtained from a woman in her forties or fifties in good health. Donor details come from another sample of the same person, matched by shared clones.

The V and J genes are TRBV6-5 and TRBJ2-3; there is no DNA to check the TCRdb D call of TRBD2. Germline V lookup: CDR1 MNHEY, CDR2 SVGAGI. The CDR3 has 15 residues. CDR3 sequence: CASSGTSGTTDTQYF.

The chain links TRBV5-1 to TRBJ2-3. Germline V gene lookup returns CDR1 SGHRS and CDR2 YFSETQ. CDR3 length: 13 residues. CDR3 in amino acids: CASSPTSTDTQYF.

CDR3 loop: CASSHRQGYNQPQHF. The rearrangement links TRBV27 to TRBJ1-5; TCRdb gives TRBD1 as the D gene, but with no DNA this cannot be confirmed. CDR1 is MNHEY, CDR2 SMNVEV, per germline (reference sequence). The CDR3 covers 15 residues.

V gene TRBV4-2 combines with J gene TRBJ1-6. Germline CDR1 LGHNA, CDR2 YNFKEQ. The CDR3 runs to 13 residues. The chain's CDR3 is CASTPRLGSPLHF.

The V and J genes are TRBV19 and TRBJ2-7; TCRdb lists TRBD2, though no DNA is available to test this call. The CDR3 runs 16 residues. CDR1 is LNHDA, CDR2 SQIVND, per germline (reference sequence). The CDR3 sequence: CASSMSSGSFHIEQYF.

V gene TRBV11-2 combines with J gene TRBJ2-7; TCRdb's D gene call, TRBD2, goes unchecked for lack of DNA. This CDR3 contains 13 residues. Germline CDR1 reads SGHAT; CDR2 reads FQNNGV. The chain's CDR3 is CASSLGSGNEQYF.

The rearrangement joins TRBV10-1 to TRBJ2-4. The germline V gene has CDR1 WNHNN and CDR2 SYGVQD (reference sequence). The CDR3 length is 15 residues. This chain's CDR3 is CASSYLGVAKNIQYF.

The chain recombines TRBV29-1 with TRBJ2-3; the TCRdb D gene call, TRBD1, has no DNA to confirm it. Germline V lookup: CDR1 SQVTM, CDR2 ANQGSEA. This CDR3 region has 13 residues. The CDR3 reads CSGQGSSTDTQYF.

The rearrangement joins TRBV12-3 or TRBV12-4 to TRBJ1-1; the TCRdb call, TRBD1, lacks DNA for checking. CDR3 length: 14 amino acids. CDR3 amino acids: CASRPVGRNTEAFF.

This chain joins TRBV3-1 and TRBJ2-5; no DNA is available, so the TRBD2 call from TCRdb remains unchecked. The CDR3 consists of 16 residues. In germline, CDR1 is LGHDT, CDR2 YNNKEL (reference sequence). CDR3: CASSRKGLADQETQYF.

The gene calls are TRBV9 and TRBJ2-5; the D call from TCRdb, TRBD1, cannot be confirmed without DNA. Germline CDR1 is SGDLS and CDR2 is YYNGEE. The CDR3 spans 13 residues. The CDR3 loop is CASSGTSGETQYF.

The V and J genes are TRBV11-3 and TRBJ2-1; TCRdb proposes TRBD2, but this gene call is untestable without DNA. In germline, CDR1 is SGHNT, CDR2 YENEEA. The length of the CDR3 is 17 residues. The CDR3 is CASSFGTSGRRGNEQFF.

This chain connects TRBV6-5 to TRBJ2-2; the D gene TCRdb calls, TRBD1, cannot be checked with no DNA. This CDR3 region has 15 residues. Germline values: CDR1 MNHEY, CDR2 SVGAGI. The chain's CDR3 is CASRRPRQGTGELFF.